This record concerns one T cell receptor beta chain sequence. Its target is unknown. These data are taken from a study of T cell responses to AZD1222 COVID-19 vaccine. For the study at large: Whether given at about 4 or about 12 weeks, second doses were pooled. Overall study results and limits: Vaccination with two AZD1222 doses was followed by a rise in Spike-specific TCR breadth and depth. Among vaccine-associated CD4 TCRs, coverage spanned spike, with dominance at 160-218 and 743-854.

This CDR3 region has 15 residues. Trimming took off 0 bases at V and 5 bases at J, with 13 bases between the two ends. Germline assignment: CDR1 SGHKS and CDR2 YYEKEE (reference sequence). TCRdb keeps only in-frame clones here, not all; method: immunoSEQ multiplex PCR. This repertoire shows 94,000 or so clones, 90% found once; its top ten account for approximately 30%. This receptor was obtained from an adult in good health. Here the sequenced sample was peripheral blood, taken on day 0 of AZD1222 vaccination. The rearrangement links TRBV5-5 to TRBJ2-3; D might be TRBD2 (6 bases). The CDR3 region has the DNA TGTGCCAGCAGCTTGGAGGCGGCGGGGATAGATACGCAGTATTTT. Its protein product is CASSLEAAGIDTQYF.